The following is a T cell receptor beta chain sequence with its context. The CDR3 covers 12 residues. V was clipped by 5 bases and J by 4 bases, with 9 bases between them. The data stem from a study of control samples from healthy donors and cancer patients. Method: immunoSEQ multiplex PCR; TCRdb's copy keeps in-frame clones and lacks some. The sample contains 170,000 or so clones, approximately 96% of which appear only once. The clonotype originates from a woman between 35 and 50 years old in good health. This sequence joins TRBV12-3 or TRBV12-4 and TRBJ2-7; the D is unclear. Sequences were obtained from blood. The CDR3 spells CASSPIAYEQYF. In nucleotides, the CDR3 is TGTGCCAGCAGTCCCATTGCTTACGAGCAGTACTTC.